This TCR beta chain was retrieved from a study of Ad26.COV2.S vaccination and SARS-CoV-2 variants. Study results and limitations: Greater spike-specific TCR breadth was seen in vaccine recipients than in placebo recipients.

Clones were sequenced by immunoSEQ multiplex PCR, and TCRdb holds only the in-frame ones, with some missing. Of over 350,000 clones in the sample, 70% to 90% are singletons; the top ten hold 3.5%. CDR1 is LNHNV, CDR2 YYDKDF, per germline (reference sequence). Deletions cut 0 bases from V and 4 bases from J, with 11 bases between. The CDR3 is 15 amino acids. Regarding treatment: about 20 received Ad26.COV2.S at low or high dose, single or two shots; about 5 received placebo; per-sample allocation not given. Specimens were obtained on day 63 following the first vaccine or placebo injection. Immunization relied on an Ad26 vector, which expressed Wuhan-strain SARS-CoV-2 spike. About this clone: What it recognizes is unknown.

This TCR came from a person aged 18-65 years who received the Ad26.COV2.S COVID-19 vaccine or a placebo. J is TRBJ2-3 and V is TRBV15; no firm D call. The sequencing used peripheral blood, collected in a trial of Ad26.COV2.S vaccine versus placebo. For the CDR3, the DNA is TGTGCCACCAGCAGAGATCCCTCTTCCTCAGATACGCAGTATTTT. Encoded protein: CATSRDPSSSDTQYF.